What follows is one T cell receptor (beta chain) and its context. The antigen is unknown. The data originate from a study of shared clonotypes between healthy human individuals. Study observations and caveats: For naive CD4 cells, roughly 5% of clonotypes were shared across a few donors.

Produced via immunoSEQ multiplex PCR; TCRdb's table is partial and in-frame only. The repertoire holds some 1 million clones, more than 60% seen once, with roughly 1.5% in the top ten. Trimming removed 9 bases from V and 2 bases from J, with 11 bases in between. CDR1 is MNHEY, CDR2 SVGAGI, per germline. The CDR3 has 13 amino acids. The V and J genes are TRBV6-5 and TRBJ1-3; weak D call: TRBD1 (6 bases). Sequenced: memory CD4+ T cells sorted from blood. Subset defined: CD45RA-negative fraction. The receptor was isolated from a man younger than 35 in good health. This chain's CDR3 is CASRGKAGNTIYF. CDR3 coding DNA: TGTGCCAGTAGGGGGAAAGCTGGAAACACCATATATTTT.